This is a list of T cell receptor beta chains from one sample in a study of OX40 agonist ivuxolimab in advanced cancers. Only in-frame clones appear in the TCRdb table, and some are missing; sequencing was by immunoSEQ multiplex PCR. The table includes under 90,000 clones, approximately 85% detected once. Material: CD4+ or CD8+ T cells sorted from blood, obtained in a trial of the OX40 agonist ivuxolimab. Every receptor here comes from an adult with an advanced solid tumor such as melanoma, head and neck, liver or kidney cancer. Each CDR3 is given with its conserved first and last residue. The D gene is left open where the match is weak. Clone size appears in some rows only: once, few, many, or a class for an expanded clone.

CDR3nt: TGTGCCAGCAGCTTATTCCCGGGACAGATGAATTCACCCCTCCACTTT; CDR3aa: CASSLFPGQMNSPLHF; abundance: -; v_gene: TRBV11-2; j_gene: TRBJ1-6; len: 16; d_gene: TRBD1
CDR3nt: TGTGCCAGCAGTGTACCGGGGGGCTACGAGCAGTACTTC; CDR3aa: CASSVPGGYEQYF; abundance: -; v_gene: TRBV6-5; j_gene: TRBJ2-7; len: 13; d_gene: TRBD2
CDR3nt: TGTGCCAGCAGTCCACAGGGGGCGGTACAGTACTTC; CDR3aa: CASSPQGAVQYF; abundance: -; v_gene: TRBV25-1; j_gene: TRBJ2-5; len: 12; d_gene: TRBD1
CDR3nt: TGCGCCAGCAGCCAAGCTCAGCGGGGGGCCCTCAATGAGCAGTTCTTC; CDR3aa: CASSQAQRGALNEQFF; abundance: -; v_gene: TRBV4-1; j_gene: TRBJ2-1; len: 16; d_gene: TRBD2
CDR3nt: TGTGCCAGCAGTCCGACAGGGTATAGCAATCAGCCCCAGCATTTT; CDR3aa: CASSPTGYSNQPQHF; abundance: -; v_gene: TRBV2; j_gene: TRBJ1-5; len: 15; d_gene: TRBD1
CDR3nt: TGTGCCAGCTCACTACAAACCGGGACTAGCGGTAGTGAGCAGTTCTTC; CDR3aa: CASSLQTGTSGSEQFF; abundance: -; v_gene: TRBV18; j_gene: TRBJ2-1; len: 16; d_gene: TRBD2
CDR3nt: TGCGCCAGCAGCTTTAGTTCGGGGAACTATGGCTACACCTTC; CDR3aa: CASSFSSGNYGYTF; abundance: once; v_gene: TRBV5-1; j_gene: TRBJ1-2; len: 14; d_gene: -
CDR3nt: TGTGCCAGTAGTATTATCGCGGACACTGAAGCTTTCTTT; CDR3aa: CASSIIADTEAFF; abundance: -; v_gene: TRBV19; j_gene: TRBJ1-1; len: 13; d_gene: -
CDR3nt: TGTGCCAGCAGCGTCCAGGGGAGCCCCGGAGAGACCCAGTACTTC; CDR3aa: CASSVQGSPGETQYF; abundance: -; v_gene: TRBV9; j_gene: TRBJ2-5; len: 15; d_gene: -
CDR3nt: TGTGCCAGCAGCCCCTCCCTGGACAACTATGGCTACACCTTC; CDR3aa: CASSPSLDNYGYTF; abundance: -; v_gene: TRBV11-3; j_gene: TRBJ1-2; len: 14; d_gene: -
CDR3nt: TGTGCCAGCAGAACGGGAGGGGTGTTTGACACTGAAGCTTTCTTT; CDR3aa: CASRTGGVFDTEAFF; abundance: few; v_gene: TRBV7-9; j_gene: TRBJ1-1; len: 15; d_gene: -
CDR3nt: TGTGCCATCAGTGGCGGACCCCGGGACGCCCAAGGCTATGAGCAGTTCTTC; CDR3aa: CAISGGPRDAQGYEQFF; abundance: -; v_gene: TRBV10-3; j_gene: TRBJ2-1; len: 17; d_gene: -
CDR3nt: TGTGCCAGCAGTTTATCGGGCCCGGGGGTACCCTACAATGAGCAGTTCTTC; CDR3aa: CASSLSGPGVPYNEQFF; abundance: -; v_gene: TRBV27; j_gene: TRBJ2-1; len: 17; d_gene: -
CDR3nt: TGTGCCAGCAGGCCGACAGAGGAGCAGCCCCAGCATTTT; CDR3aa: CASRPTEEQPQHF; abundance: -; v_gene: TRBV6-6; j_gene: TRBJ1-5; len: 13; d_gene: -
CDR3nt: TGTGCCAGCAGATTCGACGGCTACGAGCAGTACTTC; CDR3aa: CASRFDGYEQYF; abundance: once; v_gene: TRBV11-2; j_gene: TRBJ2-7; len: 12; d_gene: -
CDR3nt: TGCGCCAGCAGCTCAGGACAGGGCAGAGGTAATGAAAAACTGTTTTTT; CDR3aa: CASSSGQGRGNEKLFF; abundance: -; v_gene: TRBV5-1; j_gene: TRBJ1-4; len: 16; d_gene: TRBD1
CDR3nt: TGTGCCAGCAGTGAACTGGCAGGGAGACCTGGGGGCTACACCTTC; CDR3aa: CASSELAGRPGGYTF; abundance: -; v_gene: TRBV6-1; j_gene: TRBJ1-2; len: 15; d_gene: -
CDR3nt: TGTGCCAGCAGTACAGGTTGGACTGAAGCTTTCTTT; CDR3aa: CASSTGWTEAFF; abundance: -; v_gene: TRBV6-5; j_gene: TRBJ1-1; len: 12; d_gene: -
CDR3nt: TGTGCCAGCAGCTTACGGGGCGGCAAAAACATTCAGTACTTC; CDR3aa: CASSLRGGKNIQYF; abundance: -; v_gene: TRBV7-3; j_gene: TRBJ2-4; len: 14; d_gene: -
CDR3nt: TGTGCGGGGGGGGACGGCCAAAATTCACCCCTCCACTTT; CDR3aa: CAGGDGQNSPLHF; abundance: -; v_gene: TRBV7-8; j_gene: TRBJ1-6; len: 13; d_gene: -
CDR3nt: TGTGCCAGTAGTGGGCAGATTTACAATGAGCAGTTCTTC; CDR3aa: CASSGQIYNEQFF; abundance: -; v_gene: TRBV19; j_gene: TRBJ2-1; len: 13; d_gene: -
CDR3nt: TGTGCCAGCACCCCACCATGGAGAGGGGGCGCGTACTATGGCTACACCTTC; CDR3aa: CASTPPWRGGAYYGYTF; abundance: -; v_gene: TRBV28; j_gene: TRBJ1-2; len: 17; d_gene: TRBD1
CDR3nt: TGTGCCACCAGCCGGACAGGGGGTCGGGCTAATGAAAAACTGTTTTTT; CDR3aa: CATSRTGGRANEKLFF; abundance: -; v_gene: TRBV15; j_gene: TRBJ1-4; len: 16; d_gene: TRBD1
CDR3nt: TGTGCCACCAGGGGAGAGGAGACCCAGTACTTC; CDR3aa: CATRGEETQYF; abundance: -; v_gene: TRBV15; j_gene: TRBJ2-5; len: 11; d_gene: -
CDR3nt: TGTGCCAGCAGCGTAGAGGGTCAGGGGAAAGAGACCCAGTACTTC; CDR3aa: CASSVEGQGKETQYF; abundance: -; v_gene: TRBV9; j_gene: TRBJ2-5; len: 15; d_gene: -
CDR3nt: TGTGCCAGCAGCTACGGGGGGGCAGGGCCCTACGAGCAGTACTTC; CDR3aa: CASSYGGAGPYEQYF; abundance: -; v_gene: TRBV6-5; j_gene: TRBJ2-7; len: 15; d_gene: TRBD2
CDR3nt: TGTGCCATCACCCGGGGCTACGAGCAGTACTTC; CDR3aa: CAITRGYEQYF; abundance: -; v_gene: TRBV7-2; j_gene: TRBJ2-7; len: 11; d_gene: -
CDR3nt: TGCGCCAGCAGCTTGCCCCCCCGGCAAGGGATAGGCAGCGAGCAGTACTTC; CDR3aa: CASSLPPRQGIGSEQYF; abundance: -; v_gene: TRBV5-1; j_gene: TRBJ2-7; len: 17; d_gene: -
CDR3nt: TGCGCCAGCAGCCGGACAGGGCCGAACACCGGGGAGCTGTTTTTT; CDR3aa: CASSRTGPNTGELFF; abundance: -; v_gene: TRBV4-1; j_gene: TRBJ2-2; len: 15; d_gene: TRBD1
CDR3nt: TGTGCCAGCACCGACCCCGGGGGGCCTAACACAGATACGCAGTATTTT; CDR3aa: CASTDPGGPNTDTQYF; abundance: -; v_gene: TRBV21-1; j_gene: TRBJ2-3; len: 16; d_gene: -
CDR3nt: TGCGCCAGCAGCGAAAGTCCCTCGGCGCGGGGGGGTGAGCAGTTCTTC; CDR3aa: CASSESPSARGGEQFF; abundance: few; v_gene: TRBV10-1; j_gene: TRBJ2-1; len: 16; d_gene: TRBD2
CDR3nt: TGTGCCAGCAGTGATGCGGCTAATGAGCAGTTCTTC; CDR3aa: CASSDAANEQFF; abundance: few; v_gene: TRBV2; j_gene: TRBJ2-1; len: 12; d_gene: -
CDR3nt: TGTGCCAGCAGACCACGGGGGGGCCGGGGTCAAGATACGCAGTATTTT; CDR3aa: CASRPRGGRGQDTQYF; abundance: -; v_gene: TRBV28; j_gene: TRBJ2-3; len: 16; d_gene: TRBD2
CDR3nt: TGTGCCAGCAGCGATAGGAGGGGTGAAGCTTTCTTT; CDR3aa: CASSDRRGEAFF; abundance: -; v_gene: TRBV9; j_gene: TRBJ1-1; len: 12; d_gene: -
CDR3nt: TGTGCCAGCTCACCTATCCCCCTGAACACTGAAGCTTTCTTT; CDR3aa: CASSPIPLNTEAFF; abundance: -; v_gene: TRBV18; j_gene: TRBJ1-1; len: 14; d_gene: -
CDR3nt: TGTGCCAGCACCAACCGGGGAGAAACGCAGTATTTT; CDR3aa: CASTNRGETQYF; abundance: -; v_gene: TRBV25-1; j_gene: TRBJ2-3; len: 12; d_gene: -
CDR3nt: TGTGCCAGCAGCCAATTGGCAGTTACTAACTATGGCTACACCTTC; CDR3aa: CASSQLAVTNYGYTF; abundance: -; v_gene: TRBV7-9; j_gene: TRBJ1-2; len: 15; d_gene: -
CDR3nt: TGTGCCAGCAGCCTAGACAGGCAGAACACTGAAGCTTTCTTT; CDR3aa: CASSLDRQNTEAFF; abundance: -; v_gene: TRBV5-6; j_gene: TRBJ1-1; len: 14; d_gene: -
CDR3nt: TGTGCCAGCAGGGGAAAGGGGCGAGATTATGGCTACACCTTC; CDR3aa: CASRGKGRDYGYTF; abundance: -; v_gene: TRBV5-8; j_gene: TRBJ1-2; len: 14; d_gene: -
CDR3nt: TGTGCCAGTAGCCGGGACAGAAACTATGGCTACACCTTC; CDR3aa: CASSRDRNYGYTF; abundance: -; v_gene: TRBV19; j_gene: TRBJ1-2; len: 13; d_gene: TRBD1
CDR3nt: TGCAGTGCTAGTGAGGTCCAGTCCCAGCATTTT; CDR3aa: CSASEVQSQHF; abundance: -; v_gene: TRBV20-1; j_gene: TRBJ1-5; len: 11; d_gene: -
CDR3nt: TGTGCCAGCAGTAGGACAGTTAGCAATCAGCCCCAGCATTTT; CDR3aa: CASSRTVSNQPQHF; abundance: -; v_gene: TRBV2; j_gene: TRBJ1-5; len: 14; d_gene: -
CDR3nt: TGTGCCAGCAGTCGACAGGGGCCGAGAAATTCACCCCTCCACTTT; CDR3aa: CASSRQGPRNSPLHF; abundance: -; v_gene: TRBV6-6; j_gene: TRBJ1-6; len: 15; d_gene: TRBD1
CDR3nt: TGTGCCAGCAGTTTAACTATTGGCGGGGGAAGCACAGATACGCAGTATTTT; CDR3aa: CASSLTIGGGSTDTQYF; abundance: -; v_gene: TRBV27; j_gene: TRBJ2-3; len: 17; d_gene: TRBD2
CDR3nt: TGCGCCAGCAGCCCTACCGACTCTGGGGCCAACGTCCTGACTTTC; CDR3aa: CASSPTDSGANVLTF; abundance: once; v_gene: TRBV5-1; j_gene: TRBJ2-6; len: 15; d_gene: -